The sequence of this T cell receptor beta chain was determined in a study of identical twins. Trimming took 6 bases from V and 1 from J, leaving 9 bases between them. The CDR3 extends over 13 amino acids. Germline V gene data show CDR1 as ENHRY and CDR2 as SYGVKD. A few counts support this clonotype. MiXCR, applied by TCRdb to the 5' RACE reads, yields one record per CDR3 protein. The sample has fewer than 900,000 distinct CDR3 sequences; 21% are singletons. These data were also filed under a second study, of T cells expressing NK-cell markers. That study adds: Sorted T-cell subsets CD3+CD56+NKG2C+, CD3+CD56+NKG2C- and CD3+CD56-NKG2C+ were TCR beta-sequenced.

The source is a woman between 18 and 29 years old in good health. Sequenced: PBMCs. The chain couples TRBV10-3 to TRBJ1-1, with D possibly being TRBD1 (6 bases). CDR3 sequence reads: CAIRLQGNTEAFF. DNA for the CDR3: TGTGCCATCAGGTTACAGGGGAACACTGAAGCTTTCTTT.